Listed below are T cell receptor beta chains from one sample, sequenced in a study of regulatory T cells in long-lasting Graves disease. One entry per CDR3 protein, called by TCRdb with MiXCR from the multiplex PCR reads. The sample has some 500,000 distinct CDR3 sequences, about 14% seen once; the top ten hold roughly 9.7%. These data also formed part of another study, on T cells in Graves' hyperthyroidism and ophthalmopathy.

Sequencing used peripheral blood mononuclear cells (PBMCs), obtained at new diagnosis, from a patient treated with antithyroid drugs. All receptors derive from a man aged 25 to 45 with Graves disease. Each CDR3 is given with its conserved first and last residue. The D gene is left open where the match is weak. Some rows have no size entry. The others give once, few or many, or a class for an expanded clone.

d_call j_call clone_size v_call cdr3_aa cdr3_nt
TRBD2 TRBJ2-1 - TRBV5-5 CASSFSGSSNNEQFF TGTGCCAGCAGCTTTAGCGGGAGTTCGAATAATGAGCAGTTCTTC
TRBD1 TRBJ1-2 many TRBV29-1 CSVESDRDSGYGYTF TGCAGCGTGGAGTCCGACAGGGATTCAGGCTATGGCTACACCTTC
- TRBJ1-2 many TRBV29-1 CSVGDLDAVYGYTF TGCAGCGTCGGGGATTTGGACGCTGTCTATGGCTACACCTTC
- TRBJ1-6 - TRBV6-1 CASRPTSVRYNSPLHF TGTGCCAGCAGGCCCACTTCGGTTCGCTATAATTCACCCCTCCACTTT
TRBD2 TRBJ2-5 few TRBV5-1 CAPHGGGQETQYF TGCGCCCCCCACGGGGGGGGCCAAGAGACCCAGTACTTC
- TRBJ1-2 many TRBV2 CARILTGEFGYTF TGTGCCCGAATACTCACAGGTGAATTTGGCTACACCTTC
TRBD2 TRBJ2-1 - TRBV28 CASSPLLAGGSKYNEQFF TGTGCCAGCAGTCCACTCCTCGCGGGAGGATCGAAATACAATGAGCAGTTCTTC
TRBD2 TRBJ2-3 many TRBV2 CASSTSGVSTDTQYF TGTGCCAGCTCGACTAGCGGGGTTAGCACAGATACGCAGTATTTT
TRBD1 TRBJ2-1 many TRBV18 CASSPPGGWGNEQFF TGTGCCAGCTCACCTCCAGGGGGTTGGGGCAATGAGCAGTTCTTC
TRBD1 TRBJ2-3 - TRBV4-1 CASSQDFRDREADTQYF TGCGCCAGCAGCCAAGATTTCCGGGACAGGGAGGCAGATACGCAGTATTTT
- TRBJ2-2 - TRBV7-9 CASSPTSSVTGELFF TGTGCCAGCAGCCCGACTAGTTCGGTCACCGGGGAGCTGTTTTTT
TRBD2 TRBJ2-1 many TRBV7-9 CASSLRLAGGGNEQFF TGTGCCAGCAGCCTCCGACTAGCGGGAGGGGGCAATGAGCAGTTCTTC
TRBD2 TRBJ2-3 - TRBV4-2 CASSQELTRSGLAFTDTQYF TGTGCCAGCAGCCAAGAATTGACCCGATCCGGACTAGCTTTCACAGATACGCAGTATTTT
TRBD1 TRBJ2-7 many TRBV28 CASSPGTGATYEQYF TGTGCCAGCAGTCCGGGGACAGGGGCCACCTACGAGCAGTACTTC
- TRBJ2-3 many TRBV27 CASSLQGSATQYF TGTGCCAGCAGTTTACAGGGGTCAGCCACGCAGTATTTT
- TRBJ1-2 few TRBV29-1 CSVDRDPGAGYTF TGCAGCGTTGACAGGGACCCGGGCGCTGGCTACACCTTC
- TRBJ2-5 many TRBV7-3 CASSYRDGGTQYF TGTGCCAGCAGCTACCGGGATGGGGGGACCCAGTACTTC
- TRBJ1-1 many TRBV7-3 CASSLTKDTEAFF TGTGCCAGCAGCTTAACGAAGGACACTGAAGCTTTCTTT
TRBD2 TRBJ2-1 many TRBV5-6 CASSAGLAVRQGSYNEQFF TGTGCCAGCAGCGCCGGACTAGCGGTTCGCCAGGGCTCCTACAATGAGCAGTTCTTC
TRBD2 TRBJ2-5 many TRBV2 CASSDGLVETQYF TGTGCCAGCAGTGACGGACTAGTGGAGACCCAGTACTTC
- TRBJ1-1 - TRBV30 CAWSVQGRLNTEAFF TGTGCCTGGAGTGTACAAGGCAGATTGAACACTGAAGCTTTCTTT
TRBD1 TRBJ2-5 - TRBV13 CASSQGTGDETQYF TGCGCCAGCAGCCAGGGGACAGGGGACGAGACCCAGTACTTC
- TRBJ2-3 many TRBV20-1 CSARPTGRRQYF TGCAGTGCTAGACCCACGGGGCGGAGGCAGTATTTT
- TRBJ2-5 many TRBV3-1 CASSHRGSQETQYF TGTGCCAGCAGCCACCGAGGTAGCCAAGAGACCCAGTACTTC
TRBD1 TRBJ2-2 many TRBV12-3/TRBV12-4 CASSQRQGAGQEELFF TGTGCCAGCAGTCAGCGACAGGGGGCAGGCCAGGAGGAGCTGTTTTTT
- TRBJ2-7 many TRBV5-1 CASSLESPRGEQYF TGCGCCAGCAGCTTGGAGTCCCCCCGGGGCGAGCAGTACTTC
- TRBJ2-1 many TRBV7-9 CASSLSLRESFYNEQFF TGTGCCAGCAGCTTATCGCTCCGAGAATCGTTTTACAATGAGCAGTTCTTC
TRBD2 TRBJ2-2 - TRBV7-9 CASSLTSGTLEELFF TGTGCCAGCAGCTTAACTAGCGGGACCTTAGAGGAGCTGTTTTTT
TRBD2 TRBJ2-2 - TRBV3-1 CASTNRSGRELTGELFF TGTGCCAGCACCAACCGCAGTGGGCGGGAGTTAACCGGGGAGCTGTTTTTT
- TRBJ2-7 - TRBV6-1 CASSSSDGAYEQYF TGTGCCAGCTCATCCTCTGACGGGGCCTACGAGCAGTACTTC
TRBD2 TRBJ2-3 many TRBV29-1 CSASTSGMADTQYF TGCAGCGCTTCCACTAGCGGGATGGCAGATACGCAGTATTTT
TRBD2 TRBJ2-3 many TRBV7-2 CASTREDLGTDTQYF TGTGCCAGCACCCGGGAGGACCTAGGCACAGATACGCAGTATTTT
- TRBJ1-2 few TRBV6-5 CASSYSAKGWYGYTF TGTGCCAGCAGTTACTCGGCTAAGGGGTGGTATGGCTACACCTTC
- TRBJ1-4 many TRBV12-3/TRBV12-4 CASLVDSSGGKLFF TGTGCCAGCTTAGTGGACAGCTCGGGAGGAAAACTGTTTTTT
- TRBJ2-2 many TRBV6-1 CASRSRAGELFF TGTGCCAGCAGATCTAGAGCCGGGGAGCTGTTTTTT
TRBD1 TRBJ2-7 many TRBV29-1 CSVEDWGDRGSYEQYF TGCAGCGTTGAAGATTGGGGGGACAGGGGTTCCTACGAGCAGTACTTC
TRBD1 TRBJ2-2 few TRBV11-2 CASSSHRDRGPSTGELFF TGTGCCAGCAGCTCACACCGGGACAGGGGGCCGAGCACCGGGGAGCTGTTTTTT
- TRBJ1-4 few TRBV20-1 CKVRGIGEKLFF TGCAAAGTTAGGGGGATCGGTGAAAAACTGTTTTTT
TRBD1 TRBJ1-2 - TRBV30 CAWGAGGYYGYTF TGTGCCTGGGGGGCAGGGGGGTACTATGGCTACACCTTC
TRBD1 TRBJ1-6 many TRBV27 CASRPGQTNSPLHF TGTGCCAGCAGGCCGGGACAGACCAATTCACCCCTCCACTTT
TRBD2 TRBJ2-1 many TRBV24-1 CATGTGGNEQFF TGTGCCACCGGGACGGGGGGGAATGAGCAGTTCTTC
- TRBJ2-1 many TRBV12-3/TRBV12-4 CASSLTPINEQFF TGTGCCAGCAGTTTGACACCCATCAATGAGCAGTTCTTC
- TRBJ2-5 few TRBV18 CASSSSGVLQETQYF TGTGCCAGCTCAAGTAGTGGGGTCCTCCAAGAGACCCAGTACTTC